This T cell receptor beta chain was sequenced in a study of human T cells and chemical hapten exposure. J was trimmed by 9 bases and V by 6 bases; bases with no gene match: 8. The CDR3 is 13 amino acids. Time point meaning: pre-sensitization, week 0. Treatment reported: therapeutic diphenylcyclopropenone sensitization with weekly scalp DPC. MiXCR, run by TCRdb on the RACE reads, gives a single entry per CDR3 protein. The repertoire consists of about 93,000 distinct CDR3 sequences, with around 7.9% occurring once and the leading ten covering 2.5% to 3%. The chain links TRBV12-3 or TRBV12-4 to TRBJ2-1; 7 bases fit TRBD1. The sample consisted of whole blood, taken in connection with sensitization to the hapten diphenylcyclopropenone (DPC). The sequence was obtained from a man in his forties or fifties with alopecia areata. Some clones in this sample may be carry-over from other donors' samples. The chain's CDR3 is CASRTTGASEQFF. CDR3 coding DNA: TGTGCCAGCAGAACAACAGGGGCCAGTGAGCAGTTCTTC.